The next 22 T cell receptor beta chains were all read from a single sample in a study of T cell responses to AZD1222 COVID-19 vaccine. The assay was immunoSEQ multiplex PCR, and TCRdb's table has in-frame clones only and misses some. Here the sample spans fewer than 150,000 clones, 80% to 95% being singletons. The sample here was peripheral blood, taken on day 0 of AZD1222 vaccination. These receptors all stem from an adult in good health.

This chain joins TRBV10-2 and TRBJ1-4; TRBD1 matches 7 bases. CDR1 and CDR2 from the germline V gene are WSHSY and SAAADI. This CDR3 has 15 amino acids. V gave up 0 bases and J gave up 8 bases; unmatched junction bases: 6. The CDR3 nucleotides read TGCGCCAGCAGTGAGTCAGGGACAGTGCGCGAAAAACTGTTTTTT. Translated, it gives CASSESGTVREKLFF.

This clone showed up just once. The chain employs TRBV28 and TRBJ1-3; a weak D match, TRBD1 (5 bases). V was clipped by 8 bases and J by 4 bases, with 6 bases between them. The CDR3 runs to 11 residues. Germline lookup yields CDR1 MDHEN and CDR2 SYDVKM. The CDR3 DNA sequence: TGTGCCAGCGGGGGAGGAAACACCATATATTTT. Translation: CASGGGNTIYF.

The rearrangement links TRBV5-1 to TRBJ1-3, with D perhaps TRBD1 (5 bases). The CDR3 loop spans 16 amino acids. The germline V gene encodes CDR1 SGHRS and CDR2 YFSETQ. Trimming stripped 4 bases from V and 4 bases from J, with 18 bases between. CDR3 in DNA: TGCGCCAGCAGCCCCACGGGGGTCCCGGGGGGAAACACCATATATTTT. This codes for CASSPTGVPGGNTIYF.

J is TRBJ1-5 and V is TRBV30; D unresolved. CDR3 length: 13 amino acids. The V gene lost 3 bases and the J gene lost 5 bases, with 11 bases spanning the gap. The germline gives CDR1 GTSNPN, CDR2 SVGIG (reference sequence). The chain's CDR3 is CAWSFRADQPQHF. The CDR3, as DNA: TGTGCCTGGAGCTTTAGGGCTGATCAGCCCCAGCATTTT.

The V call is TRBV5-1, the J call TRBJ2-6, with D unresolved. V was trimmed by 2 bases and J by 2 bases, leaving 8 bases between them. The CDR3 has 15 amino acids. Looked up from germline, CDR1 is SGHRS and CDR2 is YFSETQ. CDR3 sequence reads: CASSLLYTGANVLTF. The CDR3 region has the DNA TGCGCCAGCAGCTTACTATATACTGGGGCCAACGTCCTGACTTTC.

The chain is built from TRBV19 and TRBJ1-3; D is possibly TRBD1 (5 bases). Looked up from germline, CDR1 is LNHDA and CDR2 is SQIVND (reference sequence). V lost 6 bases and J lost 4, with 16 bases in between. The CDR3 is 15 amino acids. The CDR3 sequence is CASRIDAGEGNTIYF. CDR3 sequence (DNA): TGTGCCAGTAGGATCGACGCGGGGGAAGGAAACACCATATATTTT.

The rearrangement joins TRBV3-1 (or the pseudogene TRBV3-2) to TRBJ2-3; D unclear. The V end lost 2 bases, the J end lost 0 bases, and 3 bases lay between the germline ends. CDR3 length equals 13 residues. From germline, CDR1 is LGHDT and CDR2 YNNKEL (reference sequence). This CDR3 reads CASSQYSTDTQYF. The DNA for the CDR3 is TGTGCCAGCAGCCAATATAGCACAGATACGCAGTATTTT.

This rearrangement joins TRBV5-1 to TRBJ2-6, with 8 bases aligning to TRBD2. CDR3 size: 16 residues. CDR1 is SGHRS, CDR2 YFSETQ, per germline. The ends lost 4 bases at V and 2 bases at J; junction bases unmatched: 5. The CDR3 loop is CASSRSGGTGANVLTF. CDR3 in DNA: TGCGCCAGCAGCCGGAGCGGGGGAACTGGGGCCAACGTCCTGACTTTC.

The chain has TRBV24-1 and TRBJ1-1, with D maybe TRBD1 (5 bases). CDR1 and CDR2 (germline): KGHDR, SFDVKD. Trimming cost V 2 bases and J 9 bases, with 12 bases left between them. There are 13 residues in the CDR3. CDR3 amino acids: CATSDSHRDQAFF. The CDR3 DNA reads as TGTGCCACCAGTGATTCGCACCGGGACCAAGCTTTCTTT.

V is TRBV7-3 and J is TRBJ2-1, with D perhaps assigned TRBD1 or TRBD2 (5 bases each). The CDR3 runs 14 residues. Trimming stripped 1 base from V and 7 bases from J, with 11 bases between. Germline lookup yields CDR1 SGHTA and CDR2 FQGTGA. The CDR3 sequence is CASSLKGRINEQFF. The DNA for the CDR3 is TGTGCCAGCAGCTTAAAGGGACGAATAAATGAGCAGTTCTTC.

In nucleotides, the CDR3 is TGTGCCAGTAGTGGATACCGGGACTACAATGAGCAGTTCTTC. Its translation: CASSGYRDYNEQFF. The V call is TRBV19, the J call TRBJ2-1; possible D gene TRBD2, 5 bases. Germline CDR1 LNHDA, CDR2 SQIVND (reference sequence). V was pared by 5 bases and J by 3 bases, with 11 bases between. The CDR3 has 14 residues.

The V gene is TRBV2, the J gene TRBJ2-1, with D possibly being TRBD1 or TRBD2 (5 bases each). This CDR3 contains 11 residues. Germline loops: CDR1 SNHLY, CDR2 FYNNEI. V was shortened by 11 bases and J by 8 bases, with 13 bases between the two germline ends. In DNA form, the CDR3 reads TGTGCCCGGGGAGTAGGGGATGAGCAGTTCTTC. This gives the protein CARGVGDEQFF. The variable domain in full, completed from reference TRBV2 and TRBJ2-1, reads EPEVTQTPSHQVTQMGQEVILRCVPISNHLYFYWYRQILGQKVEFLVSFYNNEISEKSEIFDDQFSVERPDGSNFTLKIRSTKLEDSAMYFCARGVGDEQFFGPGTRLTVL.

This chain connects TRBV6-1 to TRBJ2-3; D is unclear. The CDR3 length is 13 residues. With 0 bases removed from V and 3 bases from J, the gap between germline ends came to 4 bases. CDR1 and CDR2 from the germline V gene are MNHNS and SASEGT. The CDR3: CASSEASTDTQYF. In nucleotides, the CDR3 is TGTGCCAGCAGTGAAGCGTCGACAGATACGCAGTATTTT.

The chain has TRBV28 and TRBJ1-1, with D maybe TRBD1 (6 bases). The CDR3 runs 13 residues. Germline CDR1 reads MDHEN; CDR2 reads SYDVKM. V lost 6 bases to trimming and J lost 11 bases, with 19 bases between them. The CDR3 sequence: CASSPAWEGGAFF. CDR3 in DNA: TGTGCCAGCAGCCCCGCATGGGAGGGGGGGGCTTTCTTT. The full variable domain, with the rest looked up from reference TRBV28 and TRBJ1-1, is DVKVTQSSRYLVKRTGEKVFLECVQDMDHENMFWYRQDPGLGLRLIYFSYDVKMKEKGDIPEGYSVSREKKERFSLILESASTNQTSMYLCASSPAWEGGAFFGQGTRLTVV.

This chain links TRBV29-1 with TRBJ1-2, with 7 bases that match TRBD1. V was pared by 1 base and J by 8 bases, with 10 bases of the junction left unmatched. The CDR3 is made up of 14 amino acids. In germline, CDR1 is SQVTM, CDR2 ANQGSEA. The CDR3 sequence is CSVEAYTGVGGYTF. In DNA form, the CDR3 reads TGCAGCGTTGAAGCGTACACAGGGGTCGGCGGCTACACCTTC.

The chain couples TRBV24-1 to TRBJ1-5; no reliable D call. Germline lookup yields CDR1 KGHDR and CDR2 SFDVKD. This CDR3 contains 13 residues. V shed 3 bases and J shed 7 bases, with 9 bases lying between them. The chain's CDR3 is CATSDPDLQPQHF. CDR3 DNA sequence: TGTGCCACCAGTGATCCAGACCTGCAGCCCCAGCATTTT.

This rearrangement joins TRBV28 to TRBJ1-2; no definite D call. This CDR3 comprises 17 residues. V was shortened by 5 bases and J by 8 bases, with 27 bases between the two germline ends. The germline gives CDR1 MDHEN, CDR2 SYDVKM. The CDR3 DNA sequence: TGTGCCAGCAGTACAGCGGGGATACTGGTTTTGGTAGGGGGCTACACCTTC. Translation gives CASSTAGILVLVGGYTF.

This chain joins TRBV12-3 or TRBV12-4 and TRBJ2-1; D is undetermined. The CDR3 is made up of 10 amino acids. The ends were cut back, 8 bases at V and 8 bases at J, with 7 bases in the middle. The CDR3 sequence: CASGNYEQFF. The CDR3 DNA follows: TGTGCCAGCGGGAACTATGAGCAGTTCTTC.

The gene calls are TRBV13 and TRBJ2-3; 9 positions match TRBD1. Germline V gene data show CDR1 as PRHDT and CDR2 as FYEKMQ (reference sequence). The CDR3 contains 13 residues. Trimming took 3 bases from V and 5 from J; bases not matched to a gene: 0. CDR3: CASSLTGGDTQYF. Here the CDR3 DNA reads TGTGCCAGCAGCTTGACAGGGGGAGATACGCAGTATTTT.

The rearrangement joins TRBV19 to TRBJ1-1; 9 positions agree with TRBD1. The V gene's germline CDR1 is LNHDA and CDR2 SQIVND (reference sequence). Trimming at V came to 6 bases and at J to 4 bases, leaving 6 bases not matched to a gene. The CDR3 is 14 residues long. CDR3 bases: TGTGCCAGTAGACGGGACAGGGTTGGCACTGAAGCTTTCTTT. Translated, it gives CASRRDRVGTEAFF.

The chain carries TRBV7-3 and TRBJ2-7; the D gene is possibly TRBD1 (6 bases). The germline CDR1 and CDR2 sequences are SGHTA and FQGTGA. This CDR3 region has 13 residues. Trimming pared 5 bases from V and 5 bases from J, leaving 13 bases between. For the CDR3, the DNA is TGTGCCAGCAGCCAGGACAGTTTCCACGAGCAGTACTTC. It codes for CASSQDSFHEQYF. Full variable domain (remainder filled in from reference TRBV7-3 and TRBJ2-7): GAGVSQTPSNKVTEKGKYVELRCDPISGHTALYWYRQSLGQGPEFLIYFQGTGAADDSGLPNDRFFAVRPEGSVSTLKIQRTERGDSAVYLCASSQDSFHEQYFGPGTRLTVT.

This chain connects TRBV19 to TRBJ2-1; weak D call: TRBD2 (6 bases). The ends were cut back, 9 bases at V and 3 bases at J, with 15 bases in the middle. CDR1 is LNHDA, CDR2 SQIVND, per germline (reference sequence). The CDR3 contains 14 residues. CDR3 loop: CASGRGNSYNEQFF. The CDR3, as DNA: TGTGCCAGCGGGCGGGGCAATAGCTACAATGAGCAGTTCTTC.